The source of this T cell receptor (beta chain) is a study of blood T cells in healthy people across ages. About the study: Through template switching, about one barcoded beta molecule was captured per two T cells, as measured in model experiments.

Primed by a sample-barcoded 5' primer and a J-beta primer mix, a second PCR proceeded for 7 to 11 cycles. A 12-random-nucleotide template-switch adaptor tagged each cDNA molecule. TCRdb re-called the 5' RACE reads with MiXCR, one entry per CDR3 protein. The sample has 650,000 to 700,000 distinct CDR3 sequences, approximately 52% seen once. CDR3 length: 16 amino acids. Deletions cut 4 bases from V and 1 base from J, with 12 bases between. The germline V gene encodes CDR1 SGDLS and CDR2 YYNGEE. This clonotype was counted between two and nine times. Each donor's blood draw was roughly 10 milliliters of peripheral blood.

Sample: blood. The V gene is TRBV9, the J gene TRBJ2-6; weak D call: TRBD1 (5 bases). The clonotype comes from a woman of 80 years or more in good health. CDR3 residues: CASSPTPGSGANVLTF. The CDR3 coding sequence is TGTGCCAGCAGCCCGACTCCAGGGTCTGGGGCCAACGTCCTGACTTTC.